This TCR beta chain was identified in a study of cytomegalovirus exposure and HLA in healthy donors. Study-wide points: Across HLA loci, a later analysis found differing TCR association rates, with DRB1 most and HLA-C fewest. Investigators reported fewer than 200 TCR beta chains as tied to cytomegalovirus. The classifier, whose performance was assessed in both the original and validation cohorts, reportedly diagnosed cytomegalovirus status with high specificity and sensitivity.

PCR employed 60 Vbeta and 13 Jbeta primers. Repertoires were generated with immunoSEQ multiplex PCR, while TCRdb's copy carries only in-frame clones and drops some. The table lists 100,000 to 150,000 clones, 80% of them singletons, with approximately 1.2% in the top ten. The CDR3 is 16 amino acids. Germline assignment: CDR1 SGHDT and CDR2 YYEEEE. V lost 0 bases, J lost 9 bases, and 7 bases stayed unmatched. Turning to this clone: No antigen is known for it.

This clonotype was obtained from a female donor in good health and CMV-seronegative. Sequencing input: PBMCs. This chain connects TRBV5-6 to TRBJ1-6; TRBD1 matches 9 bases. CDR3 sequence: CASSLAPGQGGSPLHF. CDR3 DNA sequence: TGTGCCAGCAGCTTGGCCCCGGGACAGGGAGGTTCACCCCTCCACTTT.